This entry is about one T cell receptor beta chain. As yet, its antigen is unknown. These data are taken from a study of cytomegalovirus exposure and HLA in healthy donors. General study results and limits: The investigators catalogued 150 to 200 TCR beta chains as cytomegalovirus-associated. Association of a missense DCLRE1C variant with TCR beta V- and J-gene trimming was reported in a later analysis.

The V gene end was trimmed by 3 bases and the J gene end by 6 bases; junction bases not matched to a gene: 7. CDR1 is SGHNT, CDR2 YYREEE, per germline (reference sequence). The CDR3 is 15 residues long. Use of 60 Vbeta and 13 Jbeta primers characterized the PCR. Per the original methods: A later analysis tallied tens of millions of unique TCR beta chains, approximately 11 million of them shared. Profiling relied on immunoSEQ multiplex PCR, and the TCRdb table lists in-frame clones only, not all of them. That table gives V, J and clone size, and the DNA gave D and trimming. The sample shows some 170,000 clones, roughly four fifths of them seen only once.

The sample consisted of PBMCs. V usage is TRBV5-4 and J usage is TRBJ1-5, with 9 bases matching TRBD1. This clonotype originated in a woman aged 18 to 35 in good health and CMV-seronegative. The CDR3: CASSWEGQGPQPQHF. The CDR3 DNA follows: TGTGCCAGCAGCTGGGAGGGACAGGGTCCTCAGCCCCAGCATTTT.